The 10 T cell receptor beta chains below all came from one sample that was sequenced in a study of CD8 T cells in Susac syndrome. Reverse transcription of roughly 0.5 to 1 ug RNA was carried out with random hexamers. TCRdb redid the calling of the immunoSEQ multiplex PCR reads with MiXCR, one entry per CDR3 protein. The sample comprises roughly 190,000 distinct CDR3 sequences, approximately 94% of which are singletons, and approximately 0.1% rests with the top ten. The sample was CD4+ T cells from PBMCs. The receptors shown here come from a human donor in good health.

This rearrangement joins TRBV20-1 to TRBJ1-2; a weak D match, TRBD1 (6 bases). Germline CDR1 and CDR2: DFQATT and SNEGSKA (reference sequence). The CDR3 length is 15 residues. The germline V and J ends were trimmed by 6 bases and 4 bases, with 21 bases remaining between them. CDR3 DNA sequence: TGCAGTGCCTCTCCAGGGGCGGAAAGAGGCTATGGCTACACCTTC. This encodes CSASPGAERGYGYTF.

The rearrangement links TRBV6-6 to TRBJ2-3; D remains unclear. V lost 1 base and J lost 0, with 8 bases in between. This CDR3 has 15 residues. CDR1 is MNHNY, CDR2 SVGAGI, per germline (reference sequence). CDR3 amino acids: CASSYWQASTDTQYF. The CDR3 bases are TGTGCCAGCAGTTACTGGCAGGCTAGCACAGATACGCAGTATTTT.

The V gene is TRBV7-9, the J gene TRBJ1-2, with a possible D match to TRBD1 (6 bases). The ends were cut back, 5 bases at V and 1 base at J, with 14 bases in the middle. Per germline, CDR1 SEHNR and CDR2 FQNEAQ (reference sequence). The CDR3 length is 15 residues. The CDR3: CASSPSGGDNYGYTF. The CDR3 region has the DNA TGTGCCAGCAGCCCGTCTGGGGGCGATAACTATGGCTACACCTTC.

The V and J genes are TRBV20-1 and TRBJ2-3; 11 bases align to TRBD2. The CDR3 is made up of 14 amino acids. CDR1 is DFQATT, CDR2 SNEGSKA, per germline (reference sequence). V gave up 6 bases and J gave up 4 bases; unmatched junction bases: 6. CDR3 region: CSAHTSGRADTQYF. The CDR3 nucleotides are TGCAGTGCCCACACTAGCGGGAGAGCAGATACGCAGTATTTT.

This clonotype was found a few times. The rearrangement joins TRBV6-6 to TRBJ2-7; possibly TRBD1 or TRBD2 for D (5 bases each). The germline V and J ends were trimmed by 5 bases and 1 base, with 12 bases remaining between them. The CDR3 consists of 14 residues. In germline, CDR1 is MNHNY, CDR2 SVGAGI (reference sequence). CDR3 in DNA: TGTGCCAGCAGTGGGACCAGTGGGTCCTACGAGCAGTACTTC. It encodes CASSGTSGSYEQYF.

V gene TRBV2 combines with J gene TRBJ2-3; 9 nucleotides match TRBD2. Germline V gene sequence: CDR1 SNHLY, CDR2 FYNNEI. V shed 2 bases, J shed 4 bases, and the junction held 1 base outside the gene matches. The CDR3 covers 14 residues. CDR3 nucleotides: TGTGCCAGCAGTGAACTAGCGGGACCAGATACGCAGTATTTT. Amino acid sequence: CASSELAGPDTQYF.

The chain recombines TRBV5-1 with TRBJ2-5; 9 bases align to TRBD1. Germline V CDR1 and CDR2: SGHRS, YFSETQ. Trimming at V came to 0 bases and at J to 3 bases, leaving 9 bases not matched to a gene. The CDR3 runs 17 residues. CDR3 loop: CASSLAEGQGGKETQYF. DNA for the CDR3: TGCGCCAGCAGCTTGGCGGAGGGACAGGGCGGAAAAGAGACCCAGTACTTC. Supplemented by reference TRBV5-1 and TRBJ2-5, the full variable domain reads KAGVTQTPRYLIKTRGQQVTLSCSPISGHRSVSWYQQTPGQGLQFLFEYFSETQRNKGNFPGRFSGRQFSNSRSEMNVSTLELGDSALYLCASSLAEGQGGKETQYFGPGTRLLVL.

The J gene is TRBJ1-1, the V gene TRBV24-1, with D perhaps matching TRBD1 (5 bases). The V and J ends lost 1 base and 8 bases respectively, with 10 bases between them. The germline V gene encodes CDR1 KGHDR and CDR2 SFDVKD. The CDR3 length is 13 residues. The CDR3 DNA sequence: TGTGCCACCAGTGATTTCTTCAGGACAGAAGCTTTCTTT. Encoded protein: CATSDFFRTEAFF.

This chain links TRBV27 with TRBJ2-2; a possible D gene is TRBD2 (6 bases). The CDR3 contains 15 residues. Trimming shortened V by 11 bases and J by 0 bases, and 16 bases separated the two germline ends. The V gene's germline CDR1 is MNHEY and CDR2 SMNVEV (reference sequence). CDR3 DNA: TGTGCCGGGGGGTGCGGGTTCGCGAACACCGGGGAGCTGTTTTTT. Translating it yields CAGGCGFANTGELFF.

The chain has TRBV15 and TRBJ1-4; 9 nucleotides match TRBD1. This CDR3 has 15 residues. V shed 3 bases, J shed 3 bases, and the junction held 2 bases outside the gene matches. Germline V lookup: CDR1 LNHNV, CDR2 YYDKDF (reference sequence). This CDR3 is CATSRRQGANEKLFF. CDR3 in DNA: TGTGCCACCAGCAGGAGACAGGGGGCTAATGAAAAACTGTTTTTT. Full variable domain (rest looked up from reference TRBV15 and TRBJ1-4): DAMVIQNPRYQVTQFGKPVTLSCSQTLNHNVMYWYQQKSSQAPKLLFHYYDKDFNNEADTPDNFQSRRPNTSFCFLDIRSPGLGDTAMYLCATSRRQGANEKLFFGSGTQLSVL.